This TCR beta chain was sequenced for a study of identifying expanded T cells in peripheral blood. Comment on this clone: Its target is not known.

Broader study findings: Over around two and four weeks, about 15 and 19 clones changed, versus approximately 1.1 between replicates.

Collection occurred without any documented infections or immune events in donors. The repertoire was sequenced with immunoSEQ multiplex PCR; TCRdb's copy has only in-frame clones and lacks some. The data hold roughly 61,000 clones, with about nine tenths observed a single time. Germline V lookup: CDR1 SGHTA, CDR2 FQGNSA. The J segment lost 1 base and the V segment lost 4 bases, leaving 14 bases of the junction unmatched. The CDR3 extends over 19 amino acids. The sequence was obtained from a person between 18 and 75 years old in good health. V and J are TRBV7-2 and TRBJ2-1, with 9 bases fitting TRBD2. Sequenced material: blood. CDR3 sequence reads: CASSSVAGGIPLSYNEQFF. The CDR3 DNA is TGTGCCAGCAGCTCCGTGGCGGGGGGGATCCCCCTATCCTACAATGAGCAGTTCTTC.